The 10 T cell receptor beta chains reported below all come from one sample, sequenced in a study of blood T cell repertoires in COVID-19. Measured with immunoSEQ multiplex PCR; TCRdb has only the in-frame clones, and not every one. Of about 210,000 clones listed, about 82% were seen once; the top ten hold 2.4%. Input material: peripheral blood. The receptor source for this set is a woman aged 65 to 85 with COVID-19, enrolled during active disease.

The genes are TRBV4-2 and TRBJ1-6, with 7 bases matching TRBD1. Germline CDR1 reads LGHNA; CDR2 reads YNFKEQ. After removal of 4 bases from V and 5 bases from J, the junction contained 8 bases not matched to a gene. The CDR3 has 16 residues. The CDR3 sequence is CASSLPGQLNNSPLHF. Here the CDR3 DNA reads TGTGCCAGCAGCCTACCGGGACAGCTAAATAATTCACCCCTCCACTTT.

The chain joins TRBV6-6 to TRBJ1-3; maybe TRBD1 (6 bases). The CDR3 length is 16 residues. CDR1 and CDR2 from the germline V gene are MNHNY and SVGAGI (reference sequence). Trimming removed 5 bases from V and 0 bases from J, with 14 bases in between. CDR3 DNA sequence: TGTGCCAGCAGTACAACAGGGCTCCCCTCTGGAAACACCATATATTTT. Its protein is CASSTTGLPSGNTIYF.

The chain combines TRBV19 with TRBJ1-2; D ambiguous. CDR1 LNHDA and CDR2 SQIVND come from the germline V gene (reference sequence). Trimming pared 0 bases from V and 4 bases from J, leaving 15 bases between. The CDR3 has 16 amino acids. CDR3 protein: CASSIDLSGPSYGYTF. DNA for the CDR3: TGTGCCAGTAGTATAGATTTGTCAGGCCCTTCCTATGGCTACACCTTC.

This clone was observed a handful of times. J is TRBJ1-1 and V is TRBV6-5; 7 nucleotides line up with TRBD1. This CDR3 is built from 13 residues. Germline-derived CDR1 and CDR2 are MNHEY and SVGAGI. The V gene end was trimmed by 7 bases and the J gene end by 7 bases; junction bases not matched to a gene: 9. CDR3 nucleotides: TGTGCCAGCATGAGTGCGACAGGGATTGAAGCTTTCTTT. It yields the protein CASMSATGIEAFF.

The V call is TRBV19, the J call TRBJ1-4; the match to TRBD1 covers 10 bases. The CDR3 contains 15 residues. With V trimmed by 5 bases and J by 6 bases, 6 bases remained unmatched. Germline CDR1 reads LNHDA; CDR2 reads SQIVND (reference sequence). Written as DNA, the CDR3 is TGTGCCAGTAGTCAACCTGGGACAGGGGATGAAAAACTGTTTTTT. This gives the protein CASSQPGTGDEKLFF.

DNA for the CDR3: TGCGCCAGCAGACAAACCGGGACTAGCGGGTTGGTAGATACGCAGTATTTT. Encoded protein: CASRQTGTSGLVDTQYF. V is TRBV5-1 and J is TRBJ2-3; 12 positions match TRBD2. The V gene end was trimmed by 5 bases and the J gene end by 5 bases; junction bases not matched to a gene: 12. Germline CDR1 SGHRS, CDR2 YFSETQ. CDR3 length: 17 residues.

This clone was observed a few times. The chain combines TRBV4-2 with TRBJ2-7; 8 bases are a match to TRBD1. Germline CDR1 is LGHNA and CDR2 is YNFKEQ. The J segment lost 7 bases and the V segment lost 0 bases, leaving 11 bases of the junction unmatched. The CDR3 runs to 16 residues. The CDR3, as DNA: TGTGCCAGCAGCCAAGATCAGGGGGCGAGCTCGAGGGAGCAGTACTTC. Translated: CASSQDQGASSREQYF.

This clone was recorded a few times. V usage is TRBV18 and J usage is TRBJ1-3; D gene ambiguous. V was cut by 2 bases and J by 0 bases, with 11 bases left in between. This CDR3 spans 16 amino acids. Per germline, CDR1 KGHSH and CDR2 LQKENI. CDR3 sequence: CASSPSSVSSGNTIYF. In nucleotides, the CDR3 is TGTGCCAGCTCACCAAGTAGTGTAAGCTCTGGAAACACCATATATTTT.

The rearrangement joins TRBV2 to TRBJ2-5; D possibly corresponds to TRBD2 (6 bases). Between the trimmed V and J ends, which lost 7 bases and 1 base, there was a span of 10 bases. The CDR3 covers 13 residues. Looked up from germline, CDR1 is SNHLY and CDR2 is FYNNEI. The CDR3: CASNRDSQETQYF. CDR3 DNA sequence: TGTGCCAGCAATCGGGACTCCCAAGAGACCCAGTACTTC.

This clone was seen once. The chain has TRBV9 and TRBJ2-1, with 9 bases fitting TRBD1. The CDR3 spans 17 residues. V was pared by 4 bases and J by 5 bases, with 13 bases of the junction left unmatched. Germline loops: CDR1 SGDLS, CDR2 YYNGEE. CDR3 nucleotides: TGTGCCAGCAGCCCCGACCCCACAGGGGGCAGGAACAATGAGCAGTTCTTC. It specifies CASSPDPTGGRNNEQFF. The whole variable domain, filled in from reference TRBV9 and TRBJ2-1, reads DSGVTQTPKHLITATGQRVTLRCSPRSGDLSVYWYQQSLDQGLQFLIQYYNGEERAKGNILERFSAQQFPDLHSELNLSSLELGDSALYFCASSPDPTGGRNNEQFFGPGTRLTVL.